Below are 14 T cell receptor beta chains sequenced from a single sample in a study of shared clonotypes between healthy human individuals. Assay: immunoSEQ multiplex PCR; the TCRdb copy retains only in-frame clones and omits some. The sample shows almost 750,000 clones, approximately 77% of them seen only once. The material sequenced was memory CD4+ T cells sorted from blood. Subset defined: CD45RA-negative fraction. The receptor source for this set is a woman in her thirties in good health.

The chain has TRBV28 and TRBJ1-1; D is unresolved. Trimming left V 5 bases short and J 3 bases short, with 10 bases between. In germline, CDR1 is MDHEN, CDR2 SYDVKM. The length of the CDR3 is 13 residues. CDR3 in DNA: TGTGCCAGCAGTCGAGACGAGTACACTGAAGCTTTCTTT. Its translation: CASSRDEYTEAFF.

The gene calls are TRBV9 and TRBJ2-5, with TRBD1 matching 7 bases. With 4 bases clipped from V and 4 bases from J, the junction kept 7 bases outside the gene matches. The germline V gene has CDR1 SGDLS and CDR2 YYNGEE. The CDR3 sequence is 14 residues long. The CDR3 DNA is TGTGCCAGCAGCCGACAGGGTTCGGCAGAGACCCAGTACTTC. The encoded protein is CASSRQGSAETQYF. The full variable domain, rest sourced from reference TRBV9 and TRBJ2-5, is DSGVTQTPKHLITATGQRVTLRCSPRSGDLSVYWYQQSLDQGLQFLIQYYNGEERAKGNILERFSAQQFPDLHSELNLSSLELGDSALYFCASSRQGSAETQYFGPGTRLLVL.

The genes are TRBV11-1 and TRBJ1-3; perhaps TRBD1 as D (5 bases). The CDR3 sequence is 16 residues long. V lost 5 bases to trimming and J lost 4 bases, with 18 bases between them. Germline CDR1 SGHAT, CDR2 FQDESV (reference sequence). In nucleotides, the CDR3 is TGTGCCAGCAGCCCACGGGGCCTCTTCCCCGGAAACACCATATATTTT. Amino acid sequence: CASSPRGLFPGNTIYF.

This clone was picked up a small number of times. The rearrangement uses TRBV20-1 and TRBJ1-1, with 10 bases fitting TRBD1. CDR3 size: 11 residues. The J segment lost 11 bases and the V segment lost 3 bases, leaving 3 bases of the junction unmatched. Germline lookup yields CDR1 DFQATT and CDR2 SNEGSKA (reference sequence). In DNA, the CDR3 is TGCAGTGCTAGGGGACAGGGGTTGGCTTTCTTT. Translation gives CSARGQGLAFF.

This chain joins TRBV28 and TRBJ2-3; 8 nucleotides match TRBD2. The trim removed 11 bases at V and 10 bases at J, leaving 14 bases unmatched. The CDR3 contains 13 residues. Germline V gene sequence: CDR1 MDHEN, CDR2 SYDVKM. CDR3 amino acids: CAVYERENKAQYF. The CDR3 DNA sequence: TGTGCCGTCTACGAGCGGGAGAACAAGGCGCAGTATTTT.

The rearrangement links TRBV10-3 to TRBJ2-1; 10 nucleotides match TRBD2. Germline-derived CDR1 and CDR2 are ENHRY and SYGVKD. The CDR3 is 18 residues long. V trimming: 3 bases; J trimming: 6 bases; junction bases outside the gene matches: 14. As DNA, the CDR3 is TGTGCCATCAGTGACCCTCGGGGGAGCGGGAGGGCCATCAATGAGCAGTTCTTC. Translation: CAISDPRGSGRAINEQFF.

The chain links TRBV14 to TRBJ2-1; D call uncertain. Germline CDR1 SGHDN, CDR2 FVKESK. Trimming took 1 base from V and 12 from J, leaving 13 bases between them. The CDR3 totals 13 residues. For the CDR3, the DNA is TGTGCCAGCAGCCAAGCCGCCACGCTTCTGCAGTTCTTC. Its protein is CASSQAATLLQFF.

The chain employs TRBV6-1 and TRBJ1-5, with 9 positions matching TRBD1. The junction had 5 bases not matched to a gene; V was cut back by 6 bases and J by 5 bases. CDR3 length equals 14 residues. Germline CDR1 is MNHNS and CDR2 is SASEGT. The CDR3 bases are TGTGCCAGCAGCTATCGACAGGGGGATCAGCCCCAGCATTTT. Protein product: CASSYRQGDQPQHF.

V gene TRBV29-1 combines with J gene TRBJ2-2; the D is unclear. CDR1 SQVTM and CDR2 ANQGSEA come from the germline V gene. Trimming pared 7 bases from V and 6 bases from J, leaving 9 bases between. The CDR3 loop spans 11 amino acids. CDR3 DNA: TGCAGCGCCTATGGTCCCGGGGAGCTGTTTTTT. Translating gives CSAYGPGELFF.

The CDR3 loop is CASSPPDRALGYTF. For the CDR3, the DNA is TGTGCCAGCTCACCACCCGACAGGGCCCTTGGCTACACCTTC. The chain joins TRBV18 to TRBJ1-2, with 7 bases matching TRBD1. Per germline, CDR1 KGHSH and CDR2 LQKENI. The trim removed 0 bases at V and 7 bases at J, leaving 5 bases unmatched. The CDR3 has 14 residues. The whole variable domain, remainder taken from reference TRBV18 and TRBJ1-2, is NAGVMQNPRHLVRRRGQEARLRCSPMKGHSHVYWYRQLPEEGLKFMVYLQKENIIDESGMPKERFSAEFPKEGPSILRIQQVVRGDSAAYFCASSPPDRALGYTFGSGTRLTVV.

The V call is TRBV19, the J call TRBJ1-5; D perhaps matches TRBD1 (6 bases). Trimming cost V 6 bases and J 7 bases, with 13 bases left between them. The CDR3 is made up of 13 amino acids. Germline CDR1 is LNHDA and CDR2 is SQIVND (reference sequence). CDR3 in amino acids: CASSWGAFQPQHF. Written as DNA, the CDR3 is TGTGCCAGTAGCTGGGGGGCCTTCCAGCCCCAGCATTTT.

Only a few counts were recorded for this clone. This chain links TRBV5-1 with TRBJ2-1; D gene uncertain. V gave up 1 base and J gave up 8 bases, with 13 bases separating them. The CDR3 consists of 14 residues. Looked up from germline, CDR1 is SGHRS and CDR2 is YFSETQ. The CDR3 here is CASSLSSVLDEQFF. The CDR3 DNA is TGCGCCAGCAGCTTGTCGAGTGTGTTGGATGAGCAGTTCTTC.

V and J are TRBV6-1 and TRBJ1-2, with D hard to call. The CDR3 covers 12 residues. Germline CDR1 and CDR2: MNHNS and SASEGT. V was pared by 4 bases and J by 12 bases, with 15 bases between. The CDR3 bases are TGTGCCAGCAGTGCGCGTAGACACGGCGACACCTTC. Its translation: CASSARRHGDTF.

CDR3 amino acids: CASNDPGSGVDGYTF. CDR3 bases: TGTGCCAGCAATGACCCGGGCTCAGGTGTGGATGGCTACACCTTC. The chain joins TRBV28 to TRBJ1-2; the D is unclear. Trimming pared 7 bases from V and 6 bases from J, leaving 21 bases between. Germline CDR1 is MDHEN and CDR2 is SYDVKM. The CDR3 runs 15 residues.